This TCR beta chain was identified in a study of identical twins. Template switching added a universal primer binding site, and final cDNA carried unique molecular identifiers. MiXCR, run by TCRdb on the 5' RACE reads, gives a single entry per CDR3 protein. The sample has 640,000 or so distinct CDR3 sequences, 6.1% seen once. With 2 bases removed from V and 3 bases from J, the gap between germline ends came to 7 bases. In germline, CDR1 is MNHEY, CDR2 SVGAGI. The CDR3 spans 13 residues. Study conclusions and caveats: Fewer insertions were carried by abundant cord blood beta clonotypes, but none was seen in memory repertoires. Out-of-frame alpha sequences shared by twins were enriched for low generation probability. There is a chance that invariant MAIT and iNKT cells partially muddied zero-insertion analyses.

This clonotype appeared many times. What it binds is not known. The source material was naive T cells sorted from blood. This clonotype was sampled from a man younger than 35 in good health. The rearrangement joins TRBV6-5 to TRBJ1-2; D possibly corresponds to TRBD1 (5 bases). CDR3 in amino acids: CASSYIGDYGYTF. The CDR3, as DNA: TGTGCCAGCAGTTACATAGGGGACTATGGCTACACCTTC.